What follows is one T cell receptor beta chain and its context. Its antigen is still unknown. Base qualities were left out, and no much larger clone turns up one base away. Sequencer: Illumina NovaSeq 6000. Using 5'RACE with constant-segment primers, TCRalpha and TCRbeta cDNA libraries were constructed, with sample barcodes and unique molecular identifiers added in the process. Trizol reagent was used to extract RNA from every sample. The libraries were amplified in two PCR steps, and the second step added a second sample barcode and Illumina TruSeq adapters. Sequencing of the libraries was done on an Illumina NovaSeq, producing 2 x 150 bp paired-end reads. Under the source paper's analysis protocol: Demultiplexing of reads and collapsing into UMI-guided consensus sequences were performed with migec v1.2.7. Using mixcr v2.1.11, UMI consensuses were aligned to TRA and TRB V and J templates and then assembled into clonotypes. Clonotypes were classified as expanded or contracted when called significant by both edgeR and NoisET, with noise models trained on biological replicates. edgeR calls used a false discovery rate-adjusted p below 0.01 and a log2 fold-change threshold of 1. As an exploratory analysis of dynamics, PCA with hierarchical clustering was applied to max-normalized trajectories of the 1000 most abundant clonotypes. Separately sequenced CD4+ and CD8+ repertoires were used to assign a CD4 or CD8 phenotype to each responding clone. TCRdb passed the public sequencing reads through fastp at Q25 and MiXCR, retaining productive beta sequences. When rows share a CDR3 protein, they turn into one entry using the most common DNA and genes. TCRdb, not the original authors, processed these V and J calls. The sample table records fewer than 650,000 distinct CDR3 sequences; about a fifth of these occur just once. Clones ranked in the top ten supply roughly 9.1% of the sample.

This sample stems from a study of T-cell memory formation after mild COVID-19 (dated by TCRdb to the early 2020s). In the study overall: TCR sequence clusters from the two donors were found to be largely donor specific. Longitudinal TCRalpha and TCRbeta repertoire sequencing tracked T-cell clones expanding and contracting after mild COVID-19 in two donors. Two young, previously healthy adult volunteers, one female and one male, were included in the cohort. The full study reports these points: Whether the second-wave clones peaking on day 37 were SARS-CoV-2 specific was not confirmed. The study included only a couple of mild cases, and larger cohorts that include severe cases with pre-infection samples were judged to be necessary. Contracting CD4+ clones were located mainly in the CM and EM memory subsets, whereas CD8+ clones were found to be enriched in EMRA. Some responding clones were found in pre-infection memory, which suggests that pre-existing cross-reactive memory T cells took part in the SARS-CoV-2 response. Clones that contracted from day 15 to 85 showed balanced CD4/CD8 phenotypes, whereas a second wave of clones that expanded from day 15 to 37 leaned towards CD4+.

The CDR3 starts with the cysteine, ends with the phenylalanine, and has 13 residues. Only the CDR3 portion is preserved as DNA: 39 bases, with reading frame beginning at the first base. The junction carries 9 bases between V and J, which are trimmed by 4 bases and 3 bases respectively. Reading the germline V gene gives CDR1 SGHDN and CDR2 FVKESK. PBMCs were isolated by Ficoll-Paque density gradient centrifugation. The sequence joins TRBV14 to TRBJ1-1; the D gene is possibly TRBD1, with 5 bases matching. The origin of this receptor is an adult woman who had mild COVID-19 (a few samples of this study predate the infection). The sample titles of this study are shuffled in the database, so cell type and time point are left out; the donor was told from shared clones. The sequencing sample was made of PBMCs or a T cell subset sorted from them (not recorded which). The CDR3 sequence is CASSPTEYTEAFF. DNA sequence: TGTGCCAGCAGCCCGACAGAATACACTGAAGCTTTCTTT. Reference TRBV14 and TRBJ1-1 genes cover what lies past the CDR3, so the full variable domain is EAGVTQFPSHSVIEKGQTVTLRCDPISGHDNLYWYRRVMGKEIKFLLHFVKESKQDESGMPNNRFLAERTGGTYSTLKVQPAELEDSGVYFCASSPTEYTEAFFGQGTRLTVV.